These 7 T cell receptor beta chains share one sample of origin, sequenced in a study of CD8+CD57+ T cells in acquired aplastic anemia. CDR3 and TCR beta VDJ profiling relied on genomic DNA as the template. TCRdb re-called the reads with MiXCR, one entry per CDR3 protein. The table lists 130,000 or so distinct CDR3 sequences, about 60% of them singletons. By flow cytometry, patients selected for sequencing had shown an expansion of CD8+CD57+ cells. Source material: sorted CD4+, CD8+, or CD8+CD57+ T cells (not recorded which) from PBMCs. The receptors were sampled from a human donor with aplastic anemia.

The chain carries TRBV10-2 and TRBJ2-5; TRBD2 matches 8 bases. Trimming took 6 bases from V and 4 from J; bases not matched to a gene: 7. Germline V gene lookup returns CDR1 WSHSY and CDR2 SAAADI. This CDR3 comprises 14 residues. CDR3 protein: CASRAIGGGETQYF. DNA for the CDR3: TGCGCCAGCAGGGCTATCGGGGGGGGAGAGACCCAGTACTTC.

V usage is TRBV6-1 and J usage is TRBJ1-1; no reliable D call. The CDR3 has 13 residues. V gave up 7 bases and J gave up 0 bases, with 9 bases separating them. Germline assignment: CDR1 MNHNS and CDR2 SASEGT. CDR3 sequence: CASNGLLNTEAFF. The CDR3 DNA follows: TGTGCCAGCAATGGCCTATTGAACACTGAAGCTTTCTTT.

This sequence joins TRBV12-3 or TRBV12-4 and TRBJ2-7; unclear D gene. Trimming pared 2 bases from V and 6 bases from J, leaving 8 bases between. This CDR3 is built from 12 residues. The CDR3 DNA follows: TGTGCCAGCAGTTTATCGAGGCGCGAGCAGTACTTC. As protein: CASSLSRREQYF.

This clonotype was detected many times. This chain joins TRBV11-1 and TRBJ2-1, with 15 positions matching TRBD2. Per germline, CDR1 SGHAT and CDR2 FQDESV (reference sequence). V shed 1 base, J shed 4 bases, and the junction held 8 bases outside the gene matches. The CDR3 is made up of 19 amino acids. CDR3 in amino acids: CASSLGGLAGGSRYNEQFF. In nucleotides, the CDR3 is TGTGCCAGCAGCTTAGGTGGACTAGCGGGAGGGAGTCGGTACAATGAGCAGTTCTTC.

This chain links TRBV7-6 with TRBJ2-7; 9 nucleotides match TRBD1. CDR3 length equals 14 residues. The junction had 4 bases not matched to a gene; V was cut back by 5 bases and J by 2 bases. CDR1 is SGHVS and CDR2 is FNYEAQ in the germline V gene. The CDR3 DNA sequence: TGTGCCAGCAGCCGGGGACAGGGCCCCTACGAGCAGTACTTC. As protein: CASSRGQGPYEQYF.

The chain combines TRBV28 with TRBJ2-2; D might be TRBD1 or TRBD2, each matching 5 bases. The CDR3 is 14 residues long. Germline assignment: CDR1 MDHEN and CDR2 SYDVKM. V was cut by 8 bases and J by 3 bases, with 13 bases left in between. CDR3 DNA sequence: TGTGCCAGCGGCTATCGAGGGGACACCGGGGAGCTGTTTTTT. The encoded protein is CASGYRGDTGELFF. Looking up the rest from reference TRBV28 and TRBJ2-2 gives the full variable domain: DVKVTQSSRYLVKRTGEKVFLECVQDMDHENMFWYRQDPGLGLRLIYFSYDVKMKEKGDIPEGYSVSREKKERFSLILESASTNQTSMYLCASGYRGDTGELFFGEGSRLTVL.

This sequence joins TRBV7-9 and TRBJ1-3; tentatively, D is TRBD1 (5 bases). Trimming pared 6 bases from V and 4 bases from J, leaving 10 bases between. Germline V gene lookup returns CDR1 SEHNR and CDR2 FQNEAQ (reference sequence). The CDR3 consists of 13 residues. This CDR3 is CASSVGAGNTIYF. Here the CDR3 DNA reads TGTGCCAGCAGTGTCGGGGCGGGAAACACCATATATTTT.